Given below is one T cell receptor (beta chain) in context. CDR1 is MNHEY and CDR2 is SVGAGI in the germline V gene. V was cut by 1 base and J by 5 bases, with 14 bases left in between. CDR3 length equals 15 residues. The data were obtained in a study of patients and donors after allogeneic stem cell transplantation. TCRdb re-derived calls from the RT-PCR reads in MiXCR, one entry per CDR3 protein. The table lists more than 850,000 distinct CDR3 sequences, roughly 17% of them singletons. Sequenced material: blood, either unsorted or a sorted T cell fraction (not recorded which). This sequence was found in a human donor who was either an allogeneic HSCT recipient or a stem cell or donor lymphocyte infusion donor (not recorded which). It is not recorded whose cells these are; they may come from a transplant donor. The genes are TRBV6-5 and TRBJ1-2; D gene ambiguous. The CDR3 loop reads CASSYWLSSPYGYTF. The CDR3 DNA is TGTGCCAGCAGTTACTGGCTTAGCTCTCCATATGGCTACACCTTC.